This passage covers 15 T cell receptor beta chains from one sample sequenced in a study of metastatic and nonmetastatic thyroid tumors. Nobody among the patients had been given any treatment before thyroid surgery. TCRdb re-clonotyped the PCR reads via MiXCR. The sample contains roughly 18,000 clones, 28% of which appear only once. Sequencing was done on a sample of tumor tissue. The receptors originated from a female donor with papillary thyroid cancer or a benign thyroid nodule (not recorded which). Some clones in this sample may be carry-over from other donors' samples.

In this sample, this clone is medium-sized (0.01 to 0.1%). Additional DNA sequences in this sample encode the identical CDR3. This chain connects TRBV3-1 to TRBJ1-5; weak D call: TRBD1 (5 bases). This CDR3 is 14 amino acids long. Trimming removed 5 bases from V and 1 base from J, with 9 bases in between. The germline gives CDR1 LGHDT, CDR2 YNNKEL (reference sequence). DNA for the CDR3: TGTGCCAGCAGCTTGGGGGGGAGCAATCAGCCCCAGCATTTT. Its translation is CASSLGGSNQPQHF.

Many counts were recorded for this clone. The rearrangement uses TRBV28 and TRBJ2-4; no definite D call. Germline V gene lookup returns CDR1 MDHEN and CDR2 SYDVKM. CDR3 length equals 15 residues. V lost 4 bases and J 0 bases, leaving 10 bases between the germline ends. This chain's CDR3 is CASSSDSVAKNIQYF. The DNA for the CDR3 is TGTGCCAGCAGTTCCGACTCTGTAGCCAAAAACATTCAGTACTTC.

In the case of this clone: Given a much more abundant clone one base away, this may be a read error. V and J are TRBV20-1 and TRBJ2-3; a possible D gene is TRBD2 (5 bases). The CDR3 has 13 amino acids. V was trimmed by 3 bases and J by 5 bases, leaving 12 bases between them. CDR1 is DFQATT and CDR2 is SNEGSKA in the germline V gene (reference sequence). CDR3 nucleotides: TGCAGTGCTAGCGGGATCTTGGGAGATACGCAGTATTTT. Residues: CSASGILGDTQYF.

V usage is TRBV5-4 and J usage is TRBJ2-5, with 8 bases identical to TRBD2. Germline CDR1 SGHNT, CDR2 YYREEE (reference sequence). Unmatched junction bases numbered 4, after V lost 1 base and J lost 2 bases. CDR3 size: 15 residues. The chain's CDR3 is CASSLMTSVQETQYF. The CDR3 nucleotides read TGTGCCAGCAGCTTGATGACTAGCGTTCAAGAGACCCAGTACTTC.

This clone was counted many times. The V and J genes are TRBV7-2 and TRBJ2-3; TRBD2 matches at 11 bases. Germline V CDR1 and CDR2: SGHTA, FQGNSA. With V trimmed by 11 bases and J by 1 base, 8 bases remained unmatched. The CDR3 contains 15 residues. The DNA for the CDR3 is TGTGCCGAAGATACTAGCGGGAGAGGCACAGATACGCAGTATTTT. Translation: CAEDTSGRGTDTQYF. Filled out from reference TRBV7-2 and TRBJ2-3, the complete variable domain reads GAGVSQSPSNKVTEKGKDVELRCDPISGHTALYWYRQSLGQGLEFLIYFQGNSAPDKSGLPSDRFSAERTGGSVSTLTIQRTQQEDSAVYLCAEDTSGRGTDTQYFGPGTRLTVL.

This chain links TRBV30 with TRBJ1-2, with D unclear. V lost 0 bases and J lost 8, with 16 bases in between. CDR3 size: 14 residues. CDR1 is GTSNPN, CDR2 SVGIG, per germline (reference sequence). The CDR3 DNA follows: TGTGCCTGGAGTGTATATCTCCCAACGGGGGGCTACACCTTC. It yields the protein CAWSVYLPTGGYTF.

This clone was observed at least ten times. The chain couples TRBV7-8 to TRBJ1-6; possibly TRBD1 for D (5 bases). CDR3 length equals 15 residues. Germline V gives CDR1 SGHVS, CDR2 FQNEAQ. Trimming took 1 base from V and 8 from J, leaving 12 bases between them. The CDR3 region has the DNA TGTGCCAGCAGCTTAGATTGGACATTTGATTCACCCCTCCACTTT. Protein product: CASSLDWTFDSPLHF.

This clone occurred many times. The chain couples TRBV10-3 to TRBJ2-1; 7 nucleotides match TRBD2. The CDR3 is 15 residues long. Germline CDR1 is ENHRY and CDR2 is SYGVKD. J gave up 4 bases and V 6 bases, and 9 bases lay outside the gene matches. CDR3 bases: TGTGCCATCAGCACATCTAGCGGAGCTTACAATGAGCAGTTCTTC. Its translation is CAISTSSGAYNEQFF.

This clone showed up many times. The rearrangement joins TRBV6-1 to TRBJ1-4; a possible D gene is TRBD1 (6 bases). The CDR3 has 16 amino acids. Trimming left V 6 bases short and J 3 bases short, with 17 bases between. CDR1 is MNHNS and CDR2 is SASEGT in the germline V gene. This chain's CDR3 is CASSPRGGLSNEKLFF. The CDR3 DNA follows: TGTGCCAGCAGCCCTCGGGGGGGCCTCTCTAATGAAAAACTGTTTTTT.

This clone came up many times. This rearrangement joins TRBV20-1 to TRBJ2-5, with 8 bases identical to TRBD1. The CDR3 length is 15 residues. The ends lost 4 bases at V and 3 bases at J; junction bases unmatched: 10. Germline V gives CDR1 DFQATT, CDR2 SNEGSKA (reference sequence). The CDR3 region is CSAIQTGTGKETQYF. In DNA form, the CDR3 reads TGCAGTGCTATCCAAACCGGGACAGGAAAAGAGACCCAGTACTTC.

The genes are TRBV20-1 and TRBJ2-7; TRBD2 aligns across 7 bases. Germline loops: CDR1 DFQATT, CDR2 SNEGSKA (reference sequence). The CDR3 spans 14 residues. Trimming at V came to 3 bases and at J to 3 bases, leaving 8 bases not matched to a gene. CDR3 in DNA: TGCAGTGCTAGGAAGCGGGGAGGAGGCTACGAGCAGTACGTC. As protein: CSARKRGGGYEQYV.

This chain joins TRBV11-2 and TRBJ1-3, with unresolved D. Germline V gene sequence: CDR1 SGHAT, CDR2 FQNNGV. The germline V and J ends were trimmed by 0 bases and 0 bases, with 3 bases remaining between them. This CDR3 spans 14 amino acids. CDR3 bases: TGTGCCAGCAGCTTAGATCTCTCTGGAAACACCATATATTTT. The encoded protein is CASSLDLSGNTIYF.

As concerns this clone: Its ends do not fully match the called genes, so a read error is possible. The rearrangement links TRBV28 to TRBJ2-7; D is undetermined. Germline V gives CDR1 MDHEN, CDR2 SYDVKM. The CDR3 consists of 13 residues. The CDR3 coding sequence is TGTGCCAGCAGTTTGTCCGGCTCCCACGAGCAGTACTTC. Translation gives CASSLSGSHEQYF.

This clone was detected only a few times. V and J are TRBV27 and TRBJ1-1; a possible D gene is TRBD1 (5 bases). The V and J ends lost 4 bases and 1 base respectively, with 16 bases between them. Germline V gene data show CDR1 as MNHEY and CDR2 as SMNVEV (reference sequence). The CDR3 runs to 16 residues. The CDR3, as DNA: TGTGCCAGCAGTTCCGCCCAGGGAGTGGGGAACACTGAAGCTTTCTTT. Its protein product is CASSSAQGVGNTEAFF.

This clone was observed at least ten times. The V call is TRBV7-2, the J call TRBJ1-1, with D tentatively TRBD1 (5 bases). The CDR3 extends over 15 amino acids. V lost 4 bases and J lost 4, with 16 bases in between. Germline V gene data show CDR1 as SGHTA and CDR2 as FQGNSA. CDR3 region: CASSSSPGLSTEAFF. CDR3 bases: TGTGCCAGCAGCTCATCACCGGGACTATCCACTGAAGCTTTCTTT.